Shown below are 29 T cell receptor beta chains from a single sample sequenced in a study of beta chain features in type 1 diabetes. Expressed TCRB transcripts were sequenced, since all the RNA that had been isolated was reverse transcribed. Assay used: immunoSEQ multiplex PCR; TCRdb lists only in-frame clones, some missing. The sample lists 120,000 to 150,000 clones, about 9.4% seen once, with under 1.5% in the top ten. The sequenced sample consisted of naive CD4+ T cells from blood. All receptors derive from a man younger than 35 in good health.

There are many counts of this clone. V and J are TRBV4-2 and TRBJ2-7; perhaps TRBD2 as D (5 bases). Per the germline V gene, CDR1 is LGHNA and CDR2 is YNFKEQ. Trimming left V 2 bases short and J 1 base short, with 6 bases between. CDR3 length: 13 residues. The CDR3 DNA is TGTGCCAGCAGCCAATGGACTTCCTACGAGCAGTACTTC. Its translation is CASSQWTSYEQYF.

This clone appeared a few times. This chain connects TRBV11-2 to TRBJ1-4, with 7 bases aligning to TRBD1. Germline V gene lookup returns CDR1 SGHAT and CDR2 FQNNGV. Trimming took 5 bases from V and 5 from J; bases not matched to a gene: 11. The CDR3 has 16 amino acids. The CDR3 region is CASSTRPGQMNEKLFF. The CDR3 nucleotides read TGTGCCAGCAGCACGCGACCGGGACAGATGAATGAAAAACTGTTTTTT.

The chain uses TRBV5-1 and TRBJ2-7; the match to TRBD1 covers 8 bases. Trimming removed 1 base from V and 4 bases from J; junction bases left unmatched: 4. This CDR3 is 14 amino acids long. Germline CDR1 reads SGHRS; CDR2 reads YFSETQ. For the CDR3, the DNA is TGCGCCAGCAGCTTGTTACAGGGGGGTTACGAGCAGTACTTC. Protein: CASSLLQGGYEQYF.

The V call is TRBV7-2, the J call TRBJ2-3; possibly TRBD2 for D (5 bases). V lost 8 bases to trimming and J lost 6 bases, with 21 bases between them. This CDR3 region has 15 residues. The germline V gene encodes CDR1 SGHTA and CDR2 FQGNSA. The CDR3 spells CASGRGLGYSDTQYF. In DNA form, the CDR3 reads TGTGCCAGCGGCCGAGGACTCGGCTATTCTGATACGCAGTATTTT.

The V gene is TRBV7-2, the J gene TRBJ2-1; 7 bases line up with TRBD1. CDR1 SGHTA and CDR2 FQGNSA come from the germline V gene. With 5 bases clipped from V and 3 bases from J, the junction kept 4 bases outside the gene matches. The CDR3 is 14 amino acids. The CDR3 DNA follows: TGTGCCAGCAGCCCGGGACAGAGCTACAATGAGCAGTTCTTC. It encodes CASSPGQSYNEQFF.

This chain connects TRBV2 to TRBJ1-4, with a possible D match to TRBD1 (5 bases). This CDR3 is 13 amino acids long. Germline CDR1 and CDR2: SNHLY and FYNNEI. Trimming stripped 1 base from V and 11 bases from J, with 11 bases between. The CDR3 coding sequence is TGTGCCAGCAGTGAAGGACAGTTACTTAAACTGTTTTTT. It specifies CASSEGQLLKLFF.

This clone was seen once. The chain couples TRBV9 to TRBJ1-3; TRBD1 matches at 10 bases. Losses at the gene ends were 3 bases for V and 4 bases for J; bases not matched to a gene: 1. This CDR3 comprises 14 residues. The germline V gene has CDR1 SGDLS and CDR2 YYNGEE. CDR3 region: CASSGDRGGNTIYF. The CDR3 DNA reads TGTGCCAGCAGCGGGGACAGGGGAGGAAACACCATATATTTT.

CDR3 in DNA: TGTGCCTGGAGGCGACAGGGGGCCTACGAGCAGTACTTC. Translating it yields CAWRRQGAYEQYF. This sequence joins TRBV30 and TRBJ2-7, with 9 bases fitting TRBD1. Unmatched junction bases numbered 2, after V lost 3 bases and J lost 2 bases. This CDR3 spans 13 amino acids. Looked up from germline, CDR1 is GTSNPN and CDR2 is SVGIG (reference sequence).

This chain uses TRBV19 with TRBJ2-4, with 8 positions matching TRBD1. CDR1 LNHDA and CDR2 SQIVND come from the germline V gene (reference sequence). The CDR3 consists of 15 residues. V was pared by 0 bases and J by 7 bases, with 5 bases of the junction left unmatched. This chain's CDR3 is CASSIDRGPSNIQYF. The DNA for the CDR3 is TGTGCCAGTAGTATAGACAGGGGGCCTTCGAACATTCAGTACTTC.

The chain employs TRBV6-4 and TRBJ2-1, with 7 nucleotides matching TRBD1. Germline assignment: CDR1 MRHNA and CDR2 SNTAGT. Trimming cost V 4 bases and J 4 bases; bases outside gene matches: 10. The CDR3 loop spans 16 amino acids. CDR3 amino acids: CASSVFGTDLYNEQFF. The CDR3 DNA is TGTGCCAGCAGTGTGTTTGGGACAGACCTTTACAATGAGCAGTTCTTC.

The rearrangement joins TRBV5-1 to TRBJ2-1; D remains ambiguous. The germline gives CDR1 SGHRS, CDR2 YFSETQ. V was trimmed by 0 bases and J by 5 bases, leaving 12 bases between them. The CDR3 sequence is 15 residues long. CDR3 sequence: CASSLVPSLDNEQFF. The CDR3 nucleotides read TGCGCCAGCAGCTTGGTTCCTAGTCTCGACAATGAGCAGTTCTTC.

This clone was seen only a few times. V is TRBV7-2 and J is TRBJ2-2, with TRBD1 matching over 7 bases. The CDR3 sequence is 15 residues long. Germline CDR1 and CDR2: SGHTA and FQGNSA. The ends lost 5 bases at V and 5 bases at J; junction bases unmatched: 8. As DNA, the CDR3 is TGTGCCAGCAGCCGAAACAGGGGACGGACCGGGGAGCTGTTTTTT. Its protein is CASSRNRGRTGELFF.

This chain connects TRBV10-3 to TRBJ1-4, with TRBD1 matching 7 bases. Germline V CDR1 and CDR2: ENHRY, SYGVKD. The CDR3 loop spans 14 amino acids. J gave up 5 bases and V 3 bases, and 3 bases lay outside the gene matches. CDR3 region: CAISDPRGNEKLFF. The CDR3 DNA is TGTGCCATCAGTGATCCCAGGGGGAATGAAAAACTGTTTTTT.

The rearrangement links TRBV6-1 to TRBJ2-5, with a possible D match to TRBD1 (6 bases). V shed 3 bases and J shed 4 bases, with 6 bases lying between them. The CDR3 is 12 amino acids. Germline V gene data show CDR1 as MNHNS and CDR2 as SASEGT. The CDR3 is CASSDRGETQYF. In DNA, the CDR3 is TGTGCCAGCAGTGACAGGGGAGAGACCCAGTACTTC.

This clone was detected a few times. V and J are TRBV27 and TRBJ2-7; 8 bases are shared with TRBD1. CDR3 length: 17 residues. Germline CDR1 MNHEY, CDR2 SMNVEV (reference sequence). Losses at the gene ends were 6 bases for V and 1 base for J; bases not matched to a gene: 14. The DNA of the CDR3 is TGTGCCAGCAGAAGGGACAGGAATCTACGGGATTCCTACGAGCAGTACTTC. As protein: CASRRDRNLRDSYEQYF.

The chain employs TRBV18 and TRBJ1-2; 10 nucleotides line up with TRBD1. Germline CDR1 KGHSH, CDR2 LQKENI. The CDR3 spans 15 residues. J was trimmed by 4 bases and V by 3 bases; bases with no gene match: 5. The CDR3 loop is CASSPGQGNLYGYTF. In DNA, the CDR3 is TGTGCCAGCTCACCGGGACAGGGGAACCTCTATGGCTACACCTTC.

There are a few counts of this clone. The chain combines TRBV5-6 with TRBJ1-2; D not certain. The length of the CDR3 is 13 residues. V lost 0 bases and J 3 bases, leaving 6 bases between the germline ends. CDR1 and CDR2 (germline): SGHDT, YYEEEE. CDR3 amino acids: CASSLVSDYGYTF. The DNA for the CDR3 is TGTGCCAGCAGCTTGGTCTCAGACTATGGCTACACCTTC.

This clone occurred a few times. The rearrangement links TRBV29-1 to TRBJ2-3; D might be TRBD1 (5 bases). Germline assignment: CDR1 SQVTM and CDR2 ANQGSEA. The CDR3 contains 13 residues. V lost 2 bases and J 2 bases, leaving 8 bases between the germline ends. The CDR3 loop reads CSVEFRVTDTQYF. The DNA of the CDR3 is TGCAGCGTTGAATTCAGGGTCACAGATACGCAGTATTTT.

This clone came up a few times. The rearrangement joins TRBV5-1 to TRBJ1-2; 9 bases are a match to TRBD1. With 2 bases clipped from V and 2 bases from J, the junction kept 7 bases outside the gene matches. From germline, CDR1 is SGHRS and CDR2 YFSETQ. The CDR3 extends over 16 amino acids. The CDR3: CASSFRDRAENYGYTF. The DNA for the CDR3 is TGCGCCAGCAGCTTCAGGGACAGGGCCGAAAACTATGGCTACACCTTC. Full variable domain (outside the CDR3, taken from reference TRBV5-1 and TRBJ1-2): KAGVTQTPRYLIKTRGQQVTLSCSPISGHRSVSWYQQTPGQGLQFLFEYFSETQRNKGNFPGRFSGRQFSNSRSEMNVSTLELGDSALYLCASSFRDRAENYGYTFGSGTRLTVV.

The chain employs TRBV9 and TRBJ1-1; 10 bases agree with TRBD1. V lost 4 bases, J lost 4 bases, and 7 bases stayed unmatched. CDR3 length equals 15 residues. The germline CDR1 and CDR2 sequences are SGDLS and YYNGEE. The CDR3 coding sequence is TGTGCCAGCAGCCCGACAGGGGGCGGCACCACTGAAGCTTTCTTT. This codes for CASSPTGGGTTEAFF.

This clone occurred a few times. The rearrangement links TRBV19 to TRBJ2-5; D perhaps matches TRBD2 (7 bases). CDR3 length: 14 amino acids. V lost 5 bases to trimming and J lost 4 bases, with 14 bases between them. Germline-derived CDR1 and CDR2 are LNHDA and SQIVND (reference sequence). The CDR3 spells CASSQRGGTETQYF. The CDR3 nucleotides are TGTGCCAGTAGTCAAAGGGGGGGGACAGAGACCCAGTACTTC.

The sample holds a few counts of this clone. V gene TRBV25-1 combines with J gene TRBJ2-7; 8 positions agree with TRBD1. V dropped 10 bases and J dropped 6; count of bases not matched to a gene: 5. Germline V gene data show CDR1 as MGHDK and CDR2 as SYGVNS. This CDR3 has 11 residues. CDR3 DNA sequence: TGTGCCATCAGCCAGGGGGCCGAGCAGTACTTC. Translation gives CAISQGAEQYF.

CDR3 nucleotides: TGTGCCAGCAGCCGGGATAGGGACAATGAGCAGTTCTTC. Protein sequence: CASSRDRDNEQFF. The rearrangement links TRBV11-2 to TRBJ2-1; TRBD2 might be the D (5 bases). Trimming shortened V by 5 bases and J by 5 bases, and 10 bases separated the two germline ends. The germline CDR1 and CDR2 sequences are SGHAT and FQNNGV. The CDR3 is 13 amino acids.

This clone was found a few times. The rearrangement links TRBV19 to TRBJ2-1; TRBD1 agrees at 8 bases. Trimming took 4 bases from V and 5 from J; bases not matched to a gene: 4. The germline V gene has CDR1 LNHDA and CDR2 SQIVND (reference sequence). The CDR3 runs to 14 residues. The CDR3 here is CASSKGTGDNEQFF. CDR3 nucleotides: TGTGCCAGTAGTAAGGGGACAGGAGACAATGAGCAGTTCTTC.

This clone showed up just a few times. The V call is TRBV18, the J call TRBJ2-4; 9 positions agree with TRBD1. The CDR3 totals 15 residues. Germline V lookup: CDR1 KGHSH, CDR2 LQKENI. V lost 3 bases to trimming and J lost 8 bases; unmatched junction nucleotides: 8. The CDR3 loop is CASSPSRQGGDIQYF. The CDR3 DNA sequence: TGTGCCAGCTCACCGTCTCGACAGGGGGGGGACATTCAGTACTTC.

This clone was found a few times. This sequence joins TRBV5-5 and TRBJ1-2; possible D gene TRBD1, 6 bases. Per germline, CDR1 SGHKS and CDR2 YYEKEE (reference sequence). The length of the CDR3 is 15 residues. Between the trimmed V and J ends, which lost 0 bases and 7 bases, there was a span of 16 bases. The CDR3 sequence: CASSLDRDGLGGYTF. CDR3 DNA sequence: TGTGCCAGCAGCTTGGACAGGGATGGTCTAGGTGGCTACACCTTC.

This clone showed up just a few times. The chain recombines TRBV9 with TRBJ2-1; 10 bases fit TRBD2. The germline gives CDR1 SGDLS, CDR2 YYNGEE. This CDR3 is 16 amino acids long. After removal of 2 bases from V and 3 bases from J, the junction contained 5 bases not matched to a gene. The CDR3 DNA sequence: TGTGCCAGCAGCGTGAGACTAGCGGGCCGCTACAATGAGCAGTTCTTC. Protein product: CASSVRLAGRYNEQFF.

The gene calls are TRBV5-4 and TRBJ2-2; 8 nucleotides agree with TRBD1. This CDR3 contains 14 residues. Germline trimming cut 5 bases from V and 3 bases from J; bases unmatched to any gene: 3. Germline assignment: CDR1 SGHNT and CDR2 YYREEE (reference sequence). The CDR3, as DNA: TGTGCCAGCAGTCAGGACAGGGACACCGGGGAGCTGTTTTTT. This codes for CASSQDRDTGELFF.

The J gene is TRBJ2-2, the V gene TRBV15, with 7 bases aligning to TRBD1. The germline CDR1 and CDR2 sequences are LNHNV and YYDKDF (reference sequence). J lost 0 bases, V lost 0 bases, and 4 bases had no gene match. CDR3 length: 17 residues. In nucleotides, the CDR3 is TGTGCCACCAGCAGAGATTCCGGGACAGCGAACACCGGGGAGCTGTTTTTT. Its protein product is CATSRDSGTANTGELFF.